This record covers a single TCR beta chain. The sample belongs to a study of T-cell memory formation after mild COVID-19. TCRdb reprocessed the 5' RACE reads with MiXCR, giving one entry per CDR3 protein. Among about 540,000 distinct CDR3 sequences listed, approximately 20% were seen once. Germline CDR1 is SNHLY and CDR2 is FYNNEI. V was shortened by 6 bases and J by 0 bases, with 13 bases between the two germline ends. The length of the CDR3 is 15 residues. This TCR was sampled from an adult woman who had mild COVID-19 (a few samples of this study predate the infection). Cell type and time point are not known. The sequenced sample was PBMCs or a T cell subset sorted from them (not recorded which). The chain is built from TRBV2 and TRBJ2-3; TRBD2 is a possible D gene (6 bases). CDR3 bases: TGTGCCAGCAGCGGCAGCGGGCTTAGCACAGATACGCAGTATTTT. Protein: CASSGSGLSTDTQYF.